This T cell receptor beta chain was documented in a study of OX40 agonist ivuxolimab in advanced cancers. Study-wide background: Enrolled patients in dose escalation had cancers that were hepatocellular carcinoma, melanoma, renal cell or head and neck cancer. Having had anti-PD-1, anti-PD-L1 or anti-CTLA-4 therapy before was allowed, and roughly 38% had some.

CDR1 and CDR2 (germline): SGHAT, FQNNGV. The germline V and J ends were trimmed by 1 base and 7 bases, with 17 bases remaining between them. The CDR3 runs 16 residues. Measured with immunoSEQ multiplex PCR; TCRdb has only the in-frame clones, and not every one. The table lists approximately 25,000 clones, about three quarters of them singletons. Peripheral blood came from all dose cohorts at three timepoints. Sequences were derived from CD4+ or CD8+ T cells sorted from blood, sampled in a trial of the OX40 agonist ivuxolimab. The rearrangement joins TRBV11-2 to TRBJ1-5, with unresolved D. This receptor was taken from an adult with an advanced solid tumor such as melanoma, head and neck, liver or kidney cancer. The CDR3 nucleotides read TGTGCCAGCAGCTTAGTTCCAGGTAGAGGAGAGCAGCCCCAGCATTTT. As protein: CASSLVPGRGEQPQHF.